This record looks at one T cell receptor (beta chain) sequence and its context. The sample belongs to a study of blood T cell repertoires in COVID-19. About the study: PBMCs, B-cell-depleted T cells, or T cells were the source of the cDNA or gDNA that made up the material.

TCRdb's copy holds only in-frame clones and misses some; the assay was immunoSEQ multiplex PCR. This sample has 180,000 or so clones, with approximately 86% found just once. This TCR derives from a man in his 70s with acute or convalescent COVID-19. Sequencing was carried out using peripheral blood.

The CDR3 nucleotides read TGTGCCAGCAGCCATTCTCCAGACATTTTCTCTGGAAACACCATATATTTT. Its translation is CASSHSPDIFSGNTIYF. The V call is TRBV3-1 (or the pseudogene TRBV3-2), the J call TRBJ1-3, with D hard to call. V lost 3 bases, J lost 0 bases, and 15 bases lay in between. There are 17 residues in the CDR3. CDR1 and CDR2 from the germline V gene are LGHDT and YNNKEL (reference sequence).